Presented here are 21 T cell receptor beta chains from one specimen sequenced in a study of blood T cell repertoires in COVID-19. Generated by immunoSEQ multiplex PCR, the TCRdb table keeps only in-frame clones and is missing some. The table has about 110,000 clones, 72% seen once; the top ten hold under 10%. Sequencing used peripheral blood. All receptors derive from a woman aged 55-70 years with acute or convalescent COVID-19.

V usage is TRBV20-1 and J usage is TRBJ1-2; perhaps TRBD1 as D (6 bases). Germline CDR1 and CDR2: DFQATT and SNEGSKA (reference sequence). The CDR3 runs to 11 residues. Deletions cut 3 bases from V and 8 bases from J, with 10 bases between. The CDR3 DNA is TGCAGTGCTAGTTTACAGGGAGGCTACACCTTC. Amino acid sequence: CSASLQGGYTF.

The V call is TRBV18, the J call TRBJ1-2; 7 bases align to TRBD1. The CDR3 sequence is 15 residues long. CDR1 is KGHSH and CDR2 is LQKENI in the germline V gene. With V trimmed by 5 bases and J by 4 bases, 10 bases remained unmatched. In DNA, the CDR3 is TGTGCCAGCTCATCGGAGGGGGCCTTCGGCTATGGCTACACCTTC. It codes for CASSSEGAFGYGYTF.

This clone was counted only a few times. The J gene is TRBJ2-1, the V gene TRBV12-3 or TRBV12-4; weak D call: TRBD2 (6 bases). Trimming took 7 bases from V and 7 from J, leaving 14 bases between them. CDR3 length: 13 residues. The CDR3 sequence is CASTVPEGNEQFF. The CDR3 coding sequence is TGTGCCAGCACCGTCCCGGAGGGGAATGAGCAGTTCTTC.

This clone came up a few times. The chain carries TRBV27 and TRBJ2-7; D may be TRBD2 (6 bases). This CDR3 contains 14 residues. CDR1 and CDR2 from the germline V gene are MNHEY and SMNVEV (reference sequence). The V and J ends lost 6 bases and 1 base respectively, with 13 bases between them. The CDR3 DNA sequence: TGTGCCAGCAGATCACGCGGGGCTTCCTACGAGCAGTACTTC. Protein product: CASRSRGASYEQYF.

This clone has just one count. The CDR3 is CASSLGDRVAFF. CDR3 nucleotide sequence: TGTGCCAGCAGCTTGGGGGACAGGGTTGCTTTCTTT. The chain joins TRBV7-8 to TRBJ1-1; TRBD1 matches at 9 bases. Per the germline V gene, CDR1 is SGHVS and CDR2 is FQNEAQ. After removal of 3 bases from V and 11 bases from J, the junction contained 4 bases not matched to a gene. The CDR3 extends over 12 amino acids.

The CDR3 sequence is CASSPPMSSGNTIYF. CDR3 coding DNA: TGTGCCAGCTCACCACCTATGAGCTCTGGAAACACCATATATTTT. The chain carries TRBV18 and TRBJ1-3, with D unclear. The germline CDR1 and CDR2 sequences are KGHSH and LQKENI. This CDR3 has 15 residues. The V end was cut by 0 bases, the J end by 0 bases, with 6 bases between.

The chain employs TRBV29-1 and TRBJ1-2, with TRBD1 identical over 7 bases. The germline CDR1 and CDR2 sequences are SQVTM and ANQGSEA. CDR3 length: 14 amino acids. The V gene end was trimmed by 6 bases and the J gene end by 0 bases; junction bases not matched to a gene: 7. CDR3 sequence reads: CSVGTAASNYGYTF. Here the CDR3 DNA reads TGCAGCGTCGGGACAGCCGCTTCTAACTATGGCTACACCTTC.

V is TRBV28 and J is TRBJ1-4, with D possibly being TRBD1 (5 bases). The V gene's germline CDR1 is MDHEN and CDR2 SYDVKM. V lost 3 bases to trimming and J lost 3 bases, with 8 bases between them. CDR3 size: 14 residues. CDR3 sequence reads: CASSFGGSNEKLFF. As DNA, the CDR3 is TGTGCCAGCAGTTTCGGGGGGTCTAATGAAAAACTGTTTTTT.

V and J are TRBV30 and TRBJ1-2; 8 positions match TRBD1. CDR3 length: 14 amino acids. With V trimmed by 5 bases and J by 4 bases, 9 bases remained unmatched. Germline V gene sequence: CDR1 GTSNPN, CDR2 SVGIG (reference sequence). The CDR3 sequence is CAWEPGQGGYGYTF. The CDR3 DNA reads as TGTGCCTGGGAACCCGGACAGGGCGGCTATGGCTACACCTTC. The full variable domain, its missing parts supplied by reference TRBV30 and TRBJ1-2, is SQTIHQWPATLVQPVGSPLSLECTVEGTSNPNLYWYRQAAGRGLQLLFYSVGIGQISSEVPQNLSASRPQDRQFILSSKKLLLSDSGFYLCAWEPGQGGYGYTFGSGTRLTVV.

This clone was seen more than once but under ten times. V gene TRBV7-9 combines with J gene TRBJ1-1; D possibly corresponds to TRBD1 (5 bases). Germline values: CDR1 SEHNR, CDR2 FQNEAQ (reference sequence). The CDR3 spans 14 residues. The germline V and J ends were trimmed by 5 bases and 4 bases, with 14 bases remaining between them. In nucleotides, the CDR3 is TGTGCCAGCAGCCCGGAGGGCAGGGCCACTGAAGCTTTCTTT. It yields the protein CASSPEGRATEAFF.

The V and J genes are TRBV11-2 and TRBJ2-2; D remains ambiguous. The germline CDR1 and CDR2 sequences are SGHAT and FQNNGV. This CDR3 contains 14 residues. V was cut by 2 bases and J by 4 bases, with 8 bases left in between. The CDR3 loop reads CASSLIQATGELFF. The DNA of the CDR3 is TGTGCCAGCAGCTTAATCCAGGCCACCGGGGAGCTGTTTTTT. The full variable domain, in which reference TRBV11-2 and TRBJ2-2 provide the parts outside the CDR3, is EAGVAQSPRYKIIEKRQSVAFWCNPISGHATLYWYQQILGQGPKLLIQFQNNGVVDDSQLPKDRFSAERLKGVDSTLKIQPAKLEDSAVYLCASSLIQATGELFFGEGSRLTVL.

The table lists this clone with a count of one. The chain has TRBV12-3 or TRBV12-4 and TRBJ1-2, with unresolved D. The CDR3 has 13 residues. Trimming pared 2 bases from V and 4 bases from J, leaving 8 bases between. CDR3 nucleotides: TGTGCCAGCAGTTTACGGGATACCTATGGCTACACCTTC. Translated, it gives CASSLRDTYGYTF.

Comment on this clone: The junction departs from the called germline gene at one end, perhaps through a read error. V gene TRBV11-2 combines with J gene TRBJ1-2, with a possible D match to TRBD1 (5 bases). From germline, CDR1 is SGHAT and CDR2 FQNNGV. The CDR3 has 13 residues. The CDR3 is CASSPGGYYGYTF. As DNA, the CDR3 is TGTGCCAGCAGCCCGGGGGGTTACTACGGCTACACCTTC.

V usage is TRBV7-2 and J usage is TRBJ1-2; D is possibly TRBD1 (5 bases). V lost 5 bases and J 7 bases, leaving 20 bases between the germline ends. Germline CDR1 reads SGHTA; CDR2 reads FQGNSA. The CDR3 contains 15 residues. CDR3 loop: CASSLPRESQAGYTF. The CDR3 nucleotides are TGTGCCAGCAGCCTACCCAGGGAAAGCCAGGCTGGCTACACCTTC.

This clone was counted ten times or more. This chain joins TRBV6-2 or TRBV6-3 and TRBJ2-7, with D perhaps matching TRBD1 (6 bases). CDR3 length: 15 residues. The germline V gene encodes CDR1 MNHEY and CDR2 SVGEGT. V gave up 1 base and J gave up 2 bases, with 12 bases separating them. Here the CDR3 DNA reads TGTGCCAGCAGTTACTTTCAGGACAGCACCTACGAGCAGTACTTC. Its translation is CASSYFQDSTYEQYF.

This chain links TRBV12-3 or TRBV12-4 with TRBJ1-5, with D perhaps TRBD1 (5 bases). This CDR3 region has 11 residues. With 2 bases removed from V and 9 bases from J, the gap between germline ends came to 5 bases. The CDR3 loop reads CASSLQGPQHF. The CDR3 coding sequence is TGTGCCAGCAGTTTACAGGGGCCCCAGCATTTT.

This clone has just a few counts. V and J are TRBV2 and TRBJ2-1; TRBD2 aligns across 10 bases. From germline, CDR1 is SNHLY and CDR2 FYNNEI. CDR3 size: 15 residues. V lost 8 bases, J lost 4 bases, and 8 bases stayed unmatched. CDR3 DNA: TGTGCCAGCGGGACACTAGCGGGGAAATACAATGAGCAGTTCTTC. Translation: CASGTLAGKYNEQFF.

V gene TRBV6-1 combines with J gene TRBJ1-3, with D unclear. Germline CDR1 is MNHNS and CDR2 is SASEGT. Between the trimmed V and J ends, which lost 6 bases and 12 bases, there was a span of 15 bases. The CDR3 consists of 12 residues. Here the CDR3 DNA reads TGTGCCAGCAGAGAATATATATATCTCATATATTTT. Translating it yields CASREYIYLIYF.

The chain links TRBV28 to TRBJ2-4, with TRBD1 as a possible D gene (6 bases). Trimming pared 4 bases from V and 15 bases from J, leaving 22 bases between. CDR1 and CDR2 from the germline V gene are MDHEN and SYDVKM. This CDR3 spans 14 amino acids. DNA of the CDR3: TGTGCCAGCAGTTCTACAGGGTCACGGGGCGAATGGTACTTC. Its translation: CASSSTGSRGEWYF.

This clone occurred many times. The V call is TRBV5-1, the J call TRBJ2-7; D gene uncertain. V was clipped by 5 bases and J by 1 base, with 10 bases between them. This CDR3 has 13 residues. Germline CDR1 and CDR2: SGHRS and YFSETQ. The CDR3 DNA sequence: TGCGCCAGCAGTCCGACGGGTTCCTACGAGCAGTACTTC. This sequence encodes CASSPTGSYEQYF.

This chain uses TRBV6-5 with TRBJ2-5, with TRBD2 matching 9 bases. CDR3 length: 14 amino acids. V lost 6 bases to trimming and J lost 3 bases; unmatched junction nucleotides: 5. Germline CDR1 reads MNHEY; CDR2 reads SVGAGI. The CDR3 reads CASSLSGGKETQYF. CDR3 in DNA: TGTGCCAGCAGCCTTAGCGGGGGAAAAGAGACCCAGTACTTC.